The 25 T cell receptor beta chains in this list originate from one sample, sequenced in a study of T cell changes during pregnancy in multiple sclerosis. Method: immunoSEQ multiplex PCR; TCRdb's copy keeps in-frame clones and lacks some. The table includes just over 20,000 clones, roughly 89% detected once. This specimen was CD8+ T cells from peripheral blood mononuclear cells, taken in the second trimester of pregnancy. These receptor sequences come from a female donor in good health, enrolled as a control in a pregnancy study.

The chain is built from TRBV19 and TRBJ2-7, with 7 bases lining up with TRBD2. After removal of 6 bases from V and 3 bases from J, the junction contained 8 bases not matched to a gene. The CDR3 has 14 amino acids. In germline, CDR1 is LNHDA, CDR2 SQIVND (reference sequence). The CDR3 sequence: CASRSRDYDYEQYF. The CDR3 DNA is TGTGCCAGTAGGAGCCGGGACTACGACTACGAGCAGTACTTC.

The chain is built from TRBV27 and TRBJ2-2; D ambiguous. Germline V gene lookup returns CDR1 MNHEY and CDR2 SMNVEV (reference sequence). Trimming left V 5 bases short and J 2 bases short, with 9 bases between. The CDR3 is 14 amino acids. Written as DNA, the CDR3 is TGTGCCAGCAGTCCCCCCTCTAACACCGGGGAGCTGTTTTTT. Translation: CASSPPSNTGELFF.

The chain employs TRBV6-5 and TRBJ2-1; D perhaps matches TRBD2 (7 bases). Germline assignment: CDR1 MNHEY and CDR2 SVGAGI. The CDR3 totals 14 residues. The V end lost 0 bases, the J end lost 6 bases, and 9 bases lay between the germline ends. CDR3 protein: CASSYSGGANEQFF. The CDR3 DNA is TGTGCCAGCAGTTACTCGGGGGGGGCCAATGAGCAGTTCTTC.

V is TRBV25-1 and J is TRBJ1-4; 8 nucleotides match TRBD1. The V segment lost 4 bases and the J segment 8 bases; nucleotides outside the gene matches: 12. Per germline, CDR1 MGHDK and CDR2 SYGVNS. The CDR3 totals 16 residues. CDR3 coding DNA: TGTGCCAGCAGTGGGCCAGGGGGCGCCCAAGGGGAAAAACTGTTTTTT. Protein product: CASSGPGGAQGEKLFF.

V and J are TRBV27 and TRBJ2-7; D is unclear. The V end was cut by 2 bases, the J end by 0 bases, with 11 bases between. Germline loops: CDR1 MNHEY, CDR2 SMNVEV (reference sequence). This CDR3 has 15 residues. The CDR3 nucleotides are TGTGCCAGCAGTTTAAGAGGTTTAAGCTCCTACGAGCAGTACTTC. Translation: CASSLRGLSSYEQYF.

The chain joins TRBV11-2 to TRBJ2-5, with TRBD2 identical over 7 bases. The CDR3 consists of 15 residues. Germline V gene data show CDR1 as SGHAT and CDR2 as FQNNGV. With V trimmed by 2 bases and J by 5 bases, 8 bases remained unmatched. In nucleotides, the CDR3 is TGTGCCAGCAGCTTAATGGAGCGGGATCTCGAGACCCAGTACTTC. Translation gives CASSLMERDLETQYF.

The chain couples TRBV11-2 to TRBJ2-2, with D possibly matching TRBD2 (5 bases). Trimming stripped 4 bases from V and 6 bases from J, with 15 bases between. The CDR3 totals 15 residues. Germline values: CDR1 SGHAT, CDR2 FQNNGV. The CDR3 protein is CASSSEGREPGELFF. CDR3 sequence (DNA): TGTGCCAGCAGCTCAGAGGGAAGGGAGCCCGGGGAGCTGTTTTTT.

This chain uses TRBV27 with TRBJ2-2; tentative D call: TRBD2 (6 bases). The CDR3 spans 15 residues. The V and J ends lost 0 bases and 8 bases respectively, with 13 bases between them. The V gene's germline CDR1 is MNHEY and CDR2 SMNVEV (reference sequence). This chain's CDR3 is CASSLSAGGLGELFF. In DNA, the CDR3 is TGTGCCAGCAGTTTATCGGCAGGAGGACTAGGGGAGCTGTTTTTT.

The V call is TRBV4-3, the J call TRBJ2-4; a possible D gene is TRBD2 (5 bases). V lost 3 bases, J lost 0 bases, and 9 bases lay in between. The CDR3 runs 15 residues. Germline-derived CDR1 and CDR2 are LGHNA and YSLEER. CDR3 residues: CASSHGVRAKNIQYF. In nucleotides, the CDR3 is TGCGCCAGCAGCCACGGGGTCCGAGCCAAAAACATTCAGTACTTC.

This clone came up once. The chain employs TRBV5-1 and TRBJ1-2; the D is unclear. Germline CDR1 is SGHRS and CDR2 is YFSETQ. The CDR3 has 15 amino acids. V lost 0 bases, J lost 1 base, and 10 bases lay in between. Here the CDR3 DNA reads TGCGCCAGCAGCTTGGAGACAACCCTTAACTATGGCTACACCTTC. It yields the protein CASSLETTLNYGYTF.

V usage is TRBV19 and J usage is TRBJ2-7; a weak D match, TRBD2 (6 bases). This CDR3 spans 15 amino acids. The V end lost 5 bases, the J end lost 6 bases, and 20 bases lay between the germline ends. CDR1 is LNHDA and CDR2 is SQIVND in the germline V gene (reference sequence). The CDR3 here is CASSSTQGAGSEQYF. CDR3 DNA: TGTGCCAGTAGTTCAACCCAGGGCGCCGGGAGCGAGCAGTACTTC.

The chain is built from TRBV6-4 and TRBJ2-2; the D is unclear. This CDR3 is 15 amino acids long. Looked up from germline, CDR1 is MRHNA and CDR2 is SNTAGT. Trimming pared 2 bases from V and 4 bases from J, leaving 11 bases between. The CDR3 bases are TGTGCCAGCAGTGACCGGCAGGATGGCACCGGGGAGCTGTTTTTT. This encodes CASSDRQDGTGELFF.

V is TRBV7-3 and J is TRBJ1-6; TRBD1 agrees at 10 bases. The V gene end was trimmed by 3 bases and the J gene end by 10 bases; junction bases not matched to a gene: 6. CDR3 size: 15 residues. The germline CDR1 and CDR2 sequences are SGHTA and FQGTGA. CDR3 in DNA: TGTGCCAGCAGCTTGGGACAGGGGTATAGGTCACCCCTCCACTTT. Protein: CASSLGQGYRSPLHF.

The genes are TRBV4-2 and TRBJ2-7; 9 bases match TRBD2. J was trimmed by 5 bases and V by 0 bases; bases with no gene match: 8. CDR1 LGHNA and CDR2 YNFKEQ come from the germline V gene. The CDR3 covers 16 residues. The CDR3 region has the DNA TGTGCCAGCAGCCAAGATCCCCGCGGGAGGGCCCACGAGCAGTACTTC. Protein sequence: CASSQDPRGRAHEQYF.

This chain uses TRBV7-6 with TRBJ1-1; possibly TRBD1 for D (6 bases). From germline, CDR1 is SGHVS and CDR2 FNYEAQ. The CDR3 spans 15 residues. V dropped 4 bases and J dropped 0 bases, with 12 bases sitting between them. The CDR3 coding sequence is TGTGCCAGCAGCTCCGGGACACTGATGAACACTGAAGCTTTCTTT. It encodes CASSSGTLMNTEAFF.

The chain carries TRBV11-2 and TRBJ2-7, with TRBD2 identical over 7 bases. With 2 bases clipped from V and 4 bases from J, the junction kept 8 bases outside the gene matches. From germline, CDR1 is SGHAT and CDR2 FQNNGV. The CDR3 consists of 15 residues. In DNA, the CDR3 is TGTGCCAGCAGCTTATCGGCTAGCGGCAAGTACGAGCAGTACTTC. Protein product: CASSLSASGKYEQYF.

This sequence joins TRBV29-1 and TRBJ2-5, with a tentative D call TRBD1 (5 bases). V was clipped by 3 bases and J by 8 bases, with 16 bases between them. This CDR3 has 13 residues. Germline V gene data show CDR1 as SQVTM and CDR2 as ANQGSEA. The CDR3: CSVDTGDQGTQYF. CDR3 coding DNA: TGCAGCGTTGACACAGGAGATCAAGGTACCCAGTACTTC.

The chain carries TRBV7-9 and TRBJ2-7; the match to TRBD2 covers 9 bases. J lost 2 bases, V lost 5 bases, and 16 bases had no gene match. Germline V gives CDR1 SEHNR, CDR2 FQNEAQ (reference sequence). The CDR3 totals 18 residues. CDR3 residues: CASSDLATAGLAAYEQYF. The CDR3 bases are TGTGCCAGCAGCGACCTTGCCACGGCGGGACTAGCCGCCTACGAGCAGTACTTC.

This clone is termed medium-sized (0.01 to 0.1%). CDR3 region: CASRAGGKEQYF. CDR3 coding DNA: TGTGCCAGCAGGGCAGGGGGGAAAGAGCAGTACTTC. V and J are TRBV11-2 and TRBJ2-7; maybe TRBD1 (7 bases). The ends were cut back, 6 bases at V and 7 bases at J, with 13 bases in the middle. This CDR3 region has 12 residues. The germline gives CDR1 SGHAT, CDR2 FQNNGV.

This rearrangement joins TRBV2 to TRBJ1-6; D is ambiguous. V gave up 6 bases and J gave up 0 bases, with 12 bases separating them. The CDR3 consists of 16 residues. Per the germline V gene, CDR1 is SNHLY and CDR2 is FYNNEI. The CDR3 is CASRDSLSSYNSPLHF. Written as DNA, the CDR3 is TGTGCCAGCAGGGACTCCTTGAGCTCCTATAATTCACCCCTCCACTTT.

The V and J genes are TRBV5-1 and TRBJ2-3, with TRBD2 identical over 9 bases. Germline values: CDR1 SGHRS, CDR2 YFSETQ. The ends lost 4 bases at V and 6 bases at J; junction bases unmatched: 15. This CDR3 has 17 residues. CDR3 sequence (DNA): TGCGCCAGCAGCCCGAGGTGGGCGGGAGGGTTTTCGGATACGCAGTATTTT. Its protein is CASSPRWAGGFSDTQYF.

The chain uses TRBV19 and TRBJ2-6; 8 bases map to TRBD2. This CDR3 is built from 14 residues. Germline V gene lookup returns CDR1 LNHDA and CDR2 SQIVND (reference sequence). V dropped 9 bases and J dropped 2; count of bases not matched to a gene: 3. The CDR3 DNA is TGTGCCAGCGGGGGGGGTGCTGGGGCCAACGTCCTGACTTTC. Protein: CASGGGAGANVLTF. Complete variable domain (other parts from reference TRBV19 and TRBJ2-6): DGGITQSPKYLFRKEGQNVTLSCEQNLNHDAMYWYRQDPGQGLRLIYYSQIVNDFQKGDIAEGYSVSREKKESFPLTVTSAQKNPTAFYLCASGGGAGANVLTFGAGSRLTVL.

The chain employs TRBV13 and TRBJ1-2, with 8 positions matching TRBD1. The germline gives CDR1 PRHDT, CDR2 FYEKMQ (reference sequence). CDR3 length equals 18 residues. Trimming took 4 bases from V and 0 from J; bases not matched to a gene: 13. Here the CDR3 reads CASSSLQTGVVANYGYTF. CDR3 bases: TGTGCCAGCAGCTCCCTACAGACAGGGGTAGTTGCTAACTATGGCTACACCTTC.

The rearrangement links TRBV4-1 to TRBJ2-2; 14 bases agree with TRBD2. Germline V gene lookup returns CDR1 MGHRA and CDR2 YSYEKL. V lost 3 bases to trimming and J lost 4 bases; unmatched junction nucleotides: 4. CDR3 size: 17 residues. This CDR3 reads CASSQGLAGEITGELFF. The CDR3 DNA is TGCGCCAGCAGCCAGGGACTAGCGGGAGAGATCACCGGGGAGCTGTTTTTT.

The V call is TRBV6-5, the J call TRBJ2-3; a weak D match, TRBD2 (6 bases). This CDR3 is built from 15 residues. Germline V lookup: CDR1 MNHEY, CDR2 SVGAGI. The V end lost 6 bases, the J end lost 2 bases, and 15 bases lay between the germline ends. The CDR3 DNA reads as TGTGCCAGCAGGCCTTCGGCGGGGTTCACAGATACGCAGTATTTT. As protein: CASRPSAGFTDTQYF.